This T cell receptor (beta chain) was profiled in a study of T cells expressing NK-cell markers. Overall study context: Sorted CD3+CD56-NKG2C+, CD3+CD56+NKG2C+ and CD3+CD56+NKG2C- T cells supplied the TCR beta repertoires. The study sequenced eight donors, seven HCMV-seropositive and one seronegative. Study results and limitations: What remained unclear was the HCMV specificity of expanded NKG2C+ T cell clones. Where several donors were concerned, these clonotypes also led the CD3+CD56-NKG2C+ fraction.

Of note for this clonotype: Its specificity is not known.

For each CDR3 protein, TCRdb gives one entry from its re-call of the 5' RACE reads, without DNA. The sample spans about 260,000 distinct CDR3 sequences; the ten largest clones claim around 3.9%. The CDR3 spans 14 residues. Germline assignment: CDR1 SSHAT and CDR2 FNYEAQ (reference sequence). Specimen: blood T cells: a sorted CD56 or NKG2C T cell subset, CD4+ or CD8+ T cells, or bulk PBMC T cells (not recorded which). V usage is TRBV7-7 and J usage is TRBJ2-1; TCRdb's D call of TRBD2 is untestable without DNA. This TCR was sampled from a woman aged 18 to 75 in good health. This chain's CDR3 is CASSLAGGANEQFF. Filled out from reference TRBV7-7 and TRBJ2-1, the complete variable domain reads GAGVSQSPRYKVTKRGQDVTLRCDPISSHATLYWYQQALGQGPEFLTYFNYEAQPDKSGLPSDRFSAERPEGSISTLTIQRTEQRDSAMYRCASSLAGGANEQFFGPGTRLTVL.